The entry below describes one TCR beta chain. These data belong to a study of technical replicates of blood from several donors. This CDR3 is built from 19 residues. V shed 10 bases and J 2 bases; nucleotides not matched to a gene: 13. Germline assignment: CDR1 SGHNT and CDR2 YENEEA. This table comes from immunoSEQ multiplex PCR, and its TCRdb copy is limited to in-frame clones, with some not included. The sample holds about 68,000 clones, 95% to 97% seen once. Sequencing was done on a sample of T cells isolated from PBMCs. The origin of this receptor is a human donor in good health. The chain couples TRBV11-3 to TRBJ2-6, with TRBD2 matching 14 bases. Here the CDR3 reads CATAMRPGLAGAGANVLTF. The CDR3 nucleotides read TGTGCCACTGCTATGAGACCGGGACTAGCGGGAGCTGGGGCCAACGTCCTGACTTTC.